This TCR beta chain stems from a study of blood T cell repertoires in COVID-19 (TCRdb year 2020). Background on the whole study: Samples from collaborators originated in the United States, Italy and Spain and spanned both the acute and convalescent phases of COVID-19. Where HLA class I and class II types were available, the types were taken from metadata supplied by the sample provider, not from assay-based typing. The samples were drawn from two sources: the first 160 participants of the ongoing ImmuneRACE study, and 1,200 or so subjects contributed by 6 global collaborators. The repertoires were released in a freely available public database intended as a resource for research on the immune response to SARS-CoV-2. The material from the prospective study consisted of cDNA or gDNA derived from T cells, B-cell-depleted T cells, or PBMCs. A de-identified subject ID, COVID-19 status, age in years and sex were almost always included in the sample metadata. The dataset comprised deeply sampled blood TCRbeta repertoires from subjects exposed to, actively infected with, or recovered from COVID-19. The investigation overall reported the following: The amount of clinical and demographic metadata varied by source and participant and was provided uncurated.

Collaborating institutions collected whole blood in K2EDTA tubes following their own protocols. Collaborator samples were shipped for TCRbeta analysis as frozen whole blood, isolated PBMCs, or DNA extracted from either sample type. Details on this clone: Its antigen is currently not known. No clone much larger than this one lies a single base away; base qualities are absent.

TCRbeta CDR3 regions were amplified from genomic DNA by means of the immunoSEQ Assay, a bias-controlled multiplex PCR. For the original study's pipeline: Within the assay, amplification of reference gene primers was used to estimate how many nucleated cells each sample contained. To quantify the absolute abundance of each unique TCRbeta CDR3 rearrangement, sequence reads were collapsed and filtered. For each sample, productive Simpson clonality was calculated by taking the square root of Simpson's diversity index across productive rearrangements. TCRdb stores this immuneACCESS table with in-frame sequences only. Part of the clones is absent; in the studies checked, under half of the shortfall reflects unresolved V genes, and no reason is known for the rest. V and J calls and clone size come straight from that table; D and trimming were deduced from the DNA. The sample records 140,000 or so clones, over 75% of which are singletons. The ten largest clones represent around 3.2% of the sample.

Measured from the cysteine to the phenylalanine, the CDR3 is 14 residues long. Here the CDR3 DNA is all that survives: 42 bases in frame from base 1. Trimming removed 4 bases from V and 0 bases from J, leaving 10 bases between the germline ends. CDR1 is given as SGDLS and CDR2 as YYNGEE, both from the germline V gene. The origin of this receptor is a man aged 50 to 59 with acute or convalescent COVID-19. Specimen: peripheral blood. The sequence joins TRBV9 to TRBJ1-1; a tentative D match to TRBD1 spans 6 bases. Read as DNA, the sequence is TGTGCCAGCAGCAGGAGACAGGTGAACACTGAAGCTTTCTTT. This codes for CASSRRQVNTEAFF.